These 4 T cell receptor beta chains were sequenced from one sample in a study of T cell repertoires in cytomegalovirus infection. In TCRdb, the reads were re-called with MiXCR into one record per CDR3 protein. Of about 900,000 distinct CDR3 sequences detected, 25% to 40% appear once; the ten largest clones hold around an eighth. These receptors have no identified antigens. The sequencing here drew on cultured CD8+ T cells from PBMCs, taken from culture after CMV antigen stimulation. The receptors were gathered from a human donor in good health (CMV status not recorded). Some clones in this sample may be carry-over from other donors' samples.

This chain links TRBV5-4 with TRBJ2-3; 15 bases line up with TRBD2. Germline loops: CDR1 SGHNT, CDR2 YYREEE (reference sequence). J gave up 4 bases and V 5 bases, and 5 bases lay outside the gene matches. This CDR3 is built from 16 residues. CDR3 sequence (DNA): TGTGCCAGCAGGACGGGACTAGCGGGGGGCCCAGATACGCAGTATTTT. It specifies CASRTGLAGGPDTQYF.

This clonotype was counted only a few times. The CDR3 nucleotides read TGTGCCAGCCTCCCAGGGGCCCTTTACAATGAGCAGTTCTTC. The encoded protein is CASLPGALYNEQFF. The gene calls are TRBV5-5 and TRBJ2-1; maybe TRBD1 (6 bases). V lost 7 bases and J 4 bases, leaving 15 bases between the germline ends. Germline lookup yields CDR1 SGHKS and CDR2 YYEKEE (reference sequence). The CDR3 sequence is 14 residues long.

This clonotype was seen a few times. V usage is TRBV18 and J usage is TRBJ2-5, with D possibly called TRBD1 or TRBD2 (5 bases each). Trimming cost V 0 bases and J 5 bases, with 13 bases left between them. Germline assignment: CDR1 KGHSH and CDR2 LQKENI. The CDR3 consists of 15 residues. CDR3 coding DNA: TGTGCCAGCTCACCACCAGAGGGGTTTCGGGAGACCCAGTACTTC. Its translation is CASSPPEGFRETQYF. Filled out from reference TRBV18 and TRBJ2-5, the complete variable domain reads NAGVMQNPRHLVRRRGQEARLRCSPMKGHSHVYWYRQLPEEGLKFMVYLQKENIIDESGMPKERFSAEFPKEGPSILRIQQVVRGDSAAYFCASSPPEGFRETQYFGPGTRLLVL.

This clonotype was seen a single time. The CDR3 sequence is CASSHRGWVEAFF. In DNA, the CDR3 is TGTGCCAGCAGCCACAGGGGCTGGGTAGAAGCTTTCTTT. J is TRBJ1-1 and V is TRBV7-9; 7 bases are shared with TRBD1. With 5 bases clipped from V and 8 bases from J, the junction kept 8 bases outside the gene matches. CDR3 length: 13 amino acids. The V gene's germline CDR1 is SEHNR and CDR2 FQNEAQ (reference sequence).